These 28 T cell receptor beta chains were sequenced from one sample in a study of CD8 T cells in Susac syndrome. Random-hexamer reverse transcription was applied to about 0.45 to 1 ug RNA. Via MiXCR, TCRdb re-called the immunoSEQ multiplex PCR reads, giving one row per CDR3 protein. The sample yields 45,000 to 60,000 distinct CDR3 sequences, almost 95% seen once. Specimen: CD8+ T cells from PBMCs. Receptors were obtained from a human donor in good health.

The chain employs TRBV6-2 or TRBV6-3 and TRBJ2-6; D ambiguous. Germline V lookup: CDR1 MNHEY, CDR2 SVGEGT. CDR3 length: 17 residues. Trimming cost V 6 bases and J 0 bases, with 15 bases left between them. CDR3: CASSPGRFYSGANVLTF. CDR3 sequence (DNA): TGTGCCAGCAGCCCAGGACGTTTTTACTCTGGGGCCAACGTCCTGACTTTC.

A single count supports this clonotype. This sequence joins TRBV20-1 and TRBJ2-7, with TRBD2 as a possible D gene (5 bases). Germline CDR1 reads DFQATT; CDR2 reads SNEGSKA (reference sequence). This CDR3 has 12 amino acids. The V end was cut by 5 bases, the J end by 0 bases, with 8 bases between. CDR3 sequence (DNA): TGCAGTGCTGAGGAGGTCTCCTACGAGCAGTACTTC. Translated: CSAEEVSYEQYF.

The gene calls are TRBV7-9 and TRBJ2-7; 7 nucleotides align to TRBD1. From germline, CDR1 is SEHNR and CDR2 FQNEAQ (reference sequence). The J segment lost 2 bases and the V segment lost 6 bases, leaving 10 bases of the junction unmatched. The CDR3 covers 15 residues. The CDR3 DNA follows: TGTGCCAGCAGTCCTCCGGACAGGAGTCCCTACGAGCAGTACTTC. Its protein product is CASSPPDRSPYEQYF. The full variable domain, completed using reference TRBV7-9 and TRBJ2-7, is DTGVSQNPRHKITKRGQNVTFRCDPISEHNRLYWYRQTLGQGPEFLTYFQNEAQLEKSRLLSDRFSAERPKGSFSTLEIQRTEQGDSAMYLCASSPPDRSPYEQYFGPGTRLTVT.

The gene calls are TRBV5-6 and TRBJ2-7; no clear D. V lost 4 bases and J lost 2, with 13 bases in between. Germline V gives CDR1 SGHDT, CDR2 YYEEEE. CDR3 length equals 14 residues. CDR3 sequence (DNA): TGTGCCAGCAGCCACACCAATCAACCCTACGAGCAGTACTTC. Its translation: CASSHTNQPYEQYF. Full variable domain (rest looked up from reference TRBV5-6 and TRBJ2-7): DAGVTQSPTHLIKTRGQQVTLRCSPKSGHDTVSWYQQALGQGPQFIFQYYEEEERQRGNFPDRFSGHQFPNYSSELNVNALLLGDSALYLCASSHTNQPYEQYFGPGTRLTVT.

The chain has TRBV5-1 and TRBJ1-4; TRBD1 agrees at 9 bases. J gave up 6 bases and V 4 bases, and 4 bases lay outside the gene matches. Per the germline V gene, CDR1 is SGHRS and CDR2 is YFSETQ. The CDR3 extends over 14 amino acids. CDR3 sequence (DNA): TGCGCCAGCAGCGCCCGGACAGGGGATGAAAAACTGTTTTTT. This translates into CASSARTGDEKLFF.

The chain recombines TRBV28 with TRBJ2-5; D is undetermined. Germline V gene sequence: CDR1 MDHEN, CDR2 SYDVKM. The length of the CDR3 is 14 residues. Trimming pared 3 bases from V and 2 bases from J, leaving 10 bases between. In DNA, the CDR3 is TGTGCCAGCAGTTTGGGGTTTCGGCAAGAGACCCAGTACTTC. Amino acid sequence: CASSLGFRQETQYF.

The chain combines TRBV18 with TRBJ2-7, with D perhaps matching TRBD1 or TRBD2 (5 bases each). With 3 bases removed from V and 0 bases from J, the gap between germline ends came to 15 bases. The CDR3 is made up of 16 amino acids. Germline loops: CDR1 KGHSH, CDR2 LQKENI. CDR3 amino acids: CASSPPGPLSSYEQYF. The CDR3 coding sequence is TGTGCCAGCTCACCTCCGGGGCCTCTTAGCTCCTACGAGCAGTACTTC.

The chain joins TRBV4-1 to TRBJ2-1; the D gene is possibly TRBD2 (6 bases). This CDR3 comprises 17 residues. V lost 5 bases and J 1 base, leaving 18 bases between the germline ends. Germline assignment: CDR1 MGHRA and CDR2 YSYEKL. The CDR3 protein is CASSVKMGSGSYNEQFF. The CDR3 coding sequence is TGCGCCAGCAGCGTCAAGATGGGTAGCGGTTCCTACAATGAGCAGTTCTTC.

The chain carries TRBV2 and TRBJ1-2, with D perhaps matching TRBD1 (5 bases). The CDR3 length is 16 residues. V shed 7 bases and J shed 1 base, with 19 bases lying between them. In germline, CDR1 is SNHLY, CDR2 FYNNEI. This CDR3 is CASTLRGAAVNYGYTF. The DNA for the CDR3 is TGTGCCAGCACCCTCCGAGGGGCCGCAGTTAACTATGGCTACACCTTC.

This sequence joins TRBV7-6 and TRBJ2-7; TRBD1 aligns across 7 bases. V was clipped by 1 base and J by 6 bases; unmatched bases: 12. Germline V gene lookup returns CDR1 SGHVS and CDR2 FNYEAQ. The CDR3 has 16 residues. The CDR3 sequence is CASSLVPDRTRGEQYF. The CDR3 nucleotides read TGTGCCAGCAGCTTAGTCCCGGACAGGACCCGGGGCGAGCAGTACTTC.

The chain combines TRBV7-9 with TRBJ1-5; no clear D gene. Trimming took 0 bases from V and 5 from J, leaving 14 bases between them. The V gene's germline CDR1 is SEHNR and CDR2 FQNEAQ (reference sequence). CDR3 length: 16 residues. The CDR3 reads CASSLAAGSPHQPQHF. DNA of the CDR3: TGTGCCAGCAGCTTAGCGGCGGGGAGCCCCCATCAGCCCCAGCATTTT.

J is TRBJ2-5 and V is TRBV6-5; TRBD2 is a possible D gene (6 bases). Germline CDR1 is MNHEY and CDR2 is SVGAGI. The CDR3 length is 13 residues. V lost 7 bases, J lost 4 bases, and 13 bases lay in between. This CDR3 reads CASISLGGETQYF. The CDR3 nucleotides are TGTGCCAGCATCTCCCTGGGAGGAGAGACCCAGTACTTC.

This rearrangement joins TRBV12-5 to TRBJ2-1; perhaps TRBD1 as D (6 bases). Germline V CDR1 and CDR2: LGHNT, FRNRAP. The CDR3 length is 13 residues. V was clipped by 5 bases and J by 7 bases, with 12 bases between them. The CDR3 is CASGLGQGNEQFF. DNA for the CDR3: TGTGCTAGTGGTCTGGGGCAGGGGAATGAGCAGTTCTTC.

This clonotype was recorded only once. The rearrangement uses TRBV4-1 and TRBJ2-2; tentatively, D is TRBD2 (5 bases). Trimming took off 0 bases at V and 4 bases at J, with 15 bases between the two ends. The CDR3 spans 17 residues. Germline V gene data show CDR1 as MGHRA and CDR2 as YSYEKL. The CDR3 here is CASSQETTLGSTGELFF. The DNA for the CDR3 is TGCGCCAGCAGCCAAGAAACTACACTAGGCAGCACCGGGGAGCTGTTTTTT.

DNA for the CDR3: TGTGCCCCTCAGCTGGTGGGTAACACTGAAGCTTTCTTT. It yields the protein CAPQLVGNTEAFF. The rearrangement uses TRBV7-9 and TRBJ1-1; D not certain. The CDR3 has 13 residues. Deletions cut 11 bases from V and 2 bases from J, with 15 bases between. The germline V gene has CDR1 SEHNR and CDR2 FQNEAQ (reference sequence).

J is TRBJ1-1 and V is TRBV10-2; D gene ambiguous. Germline V CDR1 and CDR2: WSHSY, SAAADI. This CDR3 region has 12 residues. Deletions cut 3 bases from V and 8 bases from J, with 10 bases between. The DNA of the CDR3 is TGCGCCAGCAGTGATCGCGGCAGCGAAGCTTTCTTT. Amino acid sequence: CASSDRGSEAFF.

This chain joins TRBV7-9 and TRBJ2-5; 7 bases match TRBD2. CDR1 is SEHNR and CDR2 is FQNEAQ in the germline V gene (reference sequence). The junction had 12 bases not matched to a gene; V was cut back by 4 bases and J by 4 bases. The CDR3 extends over 16 amino acids. CDR3 in DNA: TGTGCCAGCAGCTCTATCCGCGGGAGCACCACAGAGACCCAGTACTTC. It is translated as CASSSIRGSTTETQYF.

This chain joins TRBV12-3 or TRBV12-4 and TRBJ2-1; D is undetermined. V gave up 4 bases and J gave up 7 bases, with 14 bases separating them. This CDR3 comprises 14 residues. For the CDR3, the DNA is TGTGCCAGCAGTTCCGATCGGCCGATTAATGAGCAGTTCTTC. Translation gives CASSSDRPINEQFF.

J is TRBJ1-5 and V is TRBV25-1; D is perhaps TRBD1 (5 bases). V lost 3 bases and J 0 bases, leaving 15 bases between the germline ends. The CDR3 runs 17 residues. The V gene's germline CDR1 is MGHDK and CDR2 SYGVNS. The CDR3 reads CASSDGAVPDSNQPQHF. CDR3 nucleotides: TGTGCCAGCAGTGATGGGGCAGTCCCTGATAGCAATCAGCCCCAGCATTTT.

This rearrangement joins TRBV15 to TRBJ2-1, with 11 nucleotides matching TRBD2. The CDR3 is made up of 16 amino acids. The germline V gene has CDR1 LNHNV and CDR2 YYDKDF (reference sequence). V dropped 1 base and J dropped 4; count of bases not matched to a gene: 3. CDR3 sequence reads: CATSRGLAGLYNEQFF. CDR3 in DNA: TGTGCCACCAGCAGAGGACTAGCGGGATTGTACAATGAGCAGTTCTTC. Combining the CDR3 with reference TRBV15 and TRBJ2-1 gives the whole variable domain DAMVIQNPRYQVTQFGKPVTLSCSQTLNHNVMYWYQQKSSQAPKLLFHYYDKDFNNEADTPDNFQSRRPNTSFCFLDIRSPGLGDTAMYLCATSRGLAGLYNEQFFGPGTRLTVL.

This chain connects TRBV7-9 to TRBJ2-5; no clear D. The length of the CDR3 is 13 residues. Germline-derived CDR1 and CDR2 are SEHNR and FQNEAQ (reference sequence). V was shortened by 8 bases and J by 1 base, with 11 bases between the two germline ends. The CDR3 coding sequence is TGTGCCAGCTTAAGAAGCATCCAAGAGACCCAGTACTTC. It is translated as CASLRSIQETQYF.

The chain couples TRBV6-2 or TRBV6-3 to TRBJ2-2; no definite D call. The germline V gene has CDR1 MNHEY and CDR2 SVGEGT. This CDR3 comprises 14 residues. V was trimmed by 7 bases and J by 3 bases, leaving 12 bases between them. The CDR3 region has the DNA TGTGCCAGCATGGAAGGTTGGGACACCGGGGAGCTGTTTTTT. Protein product: CASMEGWDTGELFF.

This clonotype was seen once. The CDR3 here is CASSYPRSGSYNEQFF. CDR3 DNA: TGTGCCAGCAGCTACCCCCGGTCGGGCTCCTACAATGAGCAGTTCTTC. J is TRBJ2-1 and V is TRBV7-9; D not resolved. The V gene lost 4 bases and the J gene lost 0 bases, with 13 bases spanning the gap. The CDR3 spans 16 residues. From germline, CDR1 is SEHNR and CDR2 FQNEAQ (reference sequence).

The chain recombines TRBV3-1 with TRBJ2-1; D possibly matches TRBD1 or TRBD2 (6 bases each). Germline CDR1 is LGHDT and CDR2 is YNNKEL (reference sequence). The CDR3 loop spans 16 amino acids. The V end was cut by 0 bases, the J end by 4 bases, with 13 bases between. This chain's CDR3 is CASSQEEGERYNEQFF. The CDR3 nucleotides are TGTGCCAGCAGCCAAGAGGAGGGGGAGAGGTACAATGAGCAGTTCTTC.

J is TRBJ1-5 and V is TRBV2; possible D gene TRBD1, 6 bases. The V and J ends lost 1 base and 6 bases respectively, with 13 bases between them. This CDR3 is built from 15 residues. Germline CDR1 is SNHLY and CDR2 is FYNNEI. CDR3 sequence: CASSEVGGPAQPQHF. The CDR3, as DNA: TGTGCCAGCAGTGAAGTAGGGGGTCCCGCTCAGCCCCAGCATTTT.

A word on this clonotype: The junction and the germline gene differ at one end; a read error may be behind it. This chain uses TRBV7-9 with TRBJ1-1, with D uncertain. The V gene's germline CDR1 is SEHNR and CDR2 FQNEAQ (reference sequence). The CDR3 is made up of 12 amino acids. CDR3 region: CASSLATPEASF. The DNA for the CDR3 is TGTGCCAGCAGCTTAGCGACCCCTGAAGCTTCCTTT.

The V gene is TRBV5-4, the J gene TRBJ2-3, with a possible D match to TRBD2 (6 bases). CDR1 and CDR2 (germline): SGHNT, YYREEE (reference sequence). V lost 6 bases and J lost 2, with 16 bases in between. The CDR3 sequence is 15 residues long. The CDR3 DNA is TGTGCCAGCACCCCGGAGGGGCGGGCCACAGATACGCAGTATTTT. This encodes CASTPEGRATDTQYF.

The chain couples TRBV29-1 to TRBJ1-2; 7 bases agree with TRBD1. The CDR3 sequence is 12 residues long. Losses at the gene ends were 8 bases for V and 6 bases for J; bases not matched to a gene: 9. The germline CDR1 and CDR2 sequences are SQVTM and ANQGSEA. This CDR3 is CSPQGQGDGYTF. The CDR3 DNA reads TGCAGCCCCCAAGGCCAGGGGGATGGCTACACCTTC.